This T cell receptor (beta chain) originates from a study of cytomegalovirus exposure and HLA in healthy donors. The germline V gene has CDR1 SGHRS and CDR2 YFSETQ. V was shortened by 0 bases and J by 1 base, with 7 bases between the two germline ends. This CDR3 region has 14 residues. PCR used 60 Vbeta primers and 13 Jbeta primers. TCRdb's copy holds only in-frame clones and misses some; the assay was immunoSEQ multiplex PCR. The sample consists of some 99,000 clones, roughly 80% of them appearing once. Sequenced input: PBMCs. The TCR sequence derives from a man aged 35 to 55 in good health and CMV-seronegative. The gene calls are TRBV5-1 and TRBJ1-1; possibly TRBD1 for D (5 bases). The CDR3 loop reads CASSLVGANTEAFF. The DNA of the CDR3 is TGCGCCAGCAGCTTGGTTGGGGCGAACACTGAAGCTTTCTTT.